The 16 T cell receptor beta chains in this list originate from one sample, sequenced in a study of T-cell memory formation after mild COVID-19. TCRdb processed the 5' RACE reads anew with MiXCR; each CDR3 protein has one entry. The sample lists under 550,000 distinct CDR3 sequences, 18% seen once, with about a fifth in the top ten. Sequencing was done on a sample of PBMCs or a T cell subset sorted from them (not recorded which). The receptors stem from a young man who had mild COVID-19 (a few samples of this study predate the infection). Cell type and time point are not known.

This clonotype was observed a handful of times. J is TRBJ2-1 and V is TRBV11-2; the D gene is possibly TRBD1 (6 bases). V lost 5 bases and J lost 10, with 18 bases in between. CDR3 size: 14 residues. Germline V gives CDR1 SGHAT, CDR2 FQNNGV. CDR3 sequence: CASSDFSQGNEQFF. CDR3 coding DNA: TGTGCCAGCAGCGATTTTTCACAGGGTAACGAGCAGTTCTTC.

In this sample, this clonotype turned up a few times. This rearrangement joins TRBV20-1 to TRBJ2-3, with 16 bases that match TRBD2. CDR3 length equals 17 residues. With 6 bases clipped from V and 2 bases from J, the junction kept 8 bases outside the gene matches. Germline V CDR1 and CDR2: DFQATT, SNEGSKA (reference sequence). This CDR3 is CSAYGTSGGADTDTQYF. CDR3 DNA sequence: TGCAGTGCGTACGGGACTAGCGGGGGGGCAGACACAGATACGCAGTATTTT.

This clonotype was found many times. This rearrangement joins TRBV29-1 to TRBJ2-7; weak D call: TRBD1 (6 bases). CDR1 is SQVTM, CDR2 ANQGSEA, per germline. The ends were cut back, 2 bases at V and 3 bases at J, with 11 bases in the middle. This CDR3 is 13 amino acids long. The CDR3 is CSVEKDSNYEQYF. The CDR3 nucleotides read TGCAGCGTTGAAAAGGACAGCAACTACGAGCAGTACTTC.

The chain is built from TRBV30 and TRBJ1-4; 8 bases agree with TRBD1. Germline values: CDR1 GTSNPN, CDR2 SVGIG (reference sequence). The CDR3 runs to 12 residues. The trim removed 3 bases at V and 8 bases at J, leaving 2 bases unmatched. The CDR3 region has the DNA TGTGCCTGGAGACAGGGGGTGGAAAAACTGTTTTTT. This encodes CAWRQGVEKLFF.

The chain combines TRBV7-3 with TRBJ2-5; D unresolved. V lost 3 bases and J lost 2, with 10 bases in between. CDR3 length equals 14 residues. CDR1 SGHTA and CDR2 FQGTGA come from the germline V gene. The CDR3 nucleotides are TGTGCCAGCAGCTTCTCCGGTCTACAAGAGACCCAGTACTTC. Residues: CASSFSGLQETQYF. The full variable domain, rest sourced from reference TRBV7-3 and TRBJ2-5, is GAGVSQTPSNKVTEKGKYVELRCDPISGHTALYWYRQSLGQGPEFLIYFQGTGAADDSGLPNDRFFAVRPEGSVSTLKIQRTERGDSAVYLCASSFSGLQETQYFGPGTRLLVL.

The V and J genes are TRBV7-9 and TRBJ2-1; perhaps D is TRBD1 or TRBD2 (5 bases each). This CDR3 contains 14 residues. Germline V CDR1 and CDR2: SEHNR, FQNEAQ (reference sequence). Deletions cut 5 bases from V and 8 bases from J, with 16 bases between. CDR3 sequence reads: CASSLGAGIHEQFF. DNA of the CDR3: TGTGCCAGCAGCCTCGGGGCAGGGATCCATGAGCAGTTCTTC.

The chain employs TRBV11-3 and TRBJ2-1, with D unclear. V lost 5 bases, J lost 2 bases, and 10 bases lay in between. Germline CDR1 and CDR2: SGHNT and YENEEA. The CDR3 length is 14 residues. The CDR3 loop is CASSHKSPYNEQFF. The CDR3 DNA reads TGTGCCAGCAGCCACAAATCCCCCTACAATGAGCAGTTCTTC.

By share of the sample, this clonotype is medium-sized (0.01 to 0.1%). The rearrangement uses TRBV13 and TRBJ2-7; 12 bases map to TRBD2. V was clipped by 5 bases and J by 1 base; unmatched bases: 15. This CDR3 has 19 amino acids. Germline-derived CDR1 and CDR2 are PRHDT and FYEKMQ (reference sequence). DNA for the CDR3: TGTGCCAGCAGCCCAAAGACCTCTAGCGGGGGGGCCCGGTCCTACGAGCAGTACTTC. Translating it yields CASSPKTSSGGARSYEQYF.

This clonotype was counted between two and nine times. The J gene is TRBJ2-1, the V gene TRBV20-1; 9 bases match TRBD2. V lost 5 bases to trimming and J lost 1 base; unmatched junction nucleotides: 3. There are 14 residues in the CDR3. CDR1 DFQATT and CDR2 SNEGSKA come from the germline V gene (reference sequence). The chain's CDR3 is CSAVAGASYNEQFF. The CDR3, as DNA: TGCAGTGCTGTAGCGGGGGCGTCCTACAATGAGCAGTTCTTC.

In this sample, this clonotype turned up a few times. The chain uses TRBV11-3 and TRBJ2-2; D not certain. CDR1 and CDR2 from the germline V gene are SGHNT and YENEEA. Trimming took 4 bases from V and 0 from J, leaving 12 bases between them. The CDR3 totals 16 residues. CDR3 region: CASSYGRFANTGELFF. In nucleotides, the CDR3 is TGTGCCAGCAGCTACGGCCGATTCGCGAACACCGGGGAGCTGTTTTTT.

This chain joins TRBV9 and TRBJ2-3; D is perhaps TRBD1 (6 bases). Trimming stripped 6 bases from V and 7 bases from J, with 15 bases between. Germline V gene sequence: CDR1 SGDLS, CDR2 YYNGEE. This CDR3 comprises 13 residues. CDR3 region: CASNIWGLNTQYF. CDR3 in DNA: TGTGCCAGCAACATCTGGGGGCTAAATACGCAGTATTTT.

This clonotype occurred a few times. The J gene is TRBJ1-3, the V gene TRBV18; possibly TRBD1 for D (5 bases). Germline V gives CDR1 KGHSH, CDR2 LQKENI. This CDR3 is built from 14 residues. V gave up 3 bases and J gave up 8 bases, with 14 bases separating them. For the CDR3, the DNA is TGTGCCAGCTCACCGGCGCCAGGGTGGGACACCATATATTTT. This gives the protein CASSPAPGWDTIYF. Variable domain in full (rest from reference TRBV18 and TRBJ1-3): NAGVMQNPRHLVRRRGQEARLRCSPMKGHSHVYWYRQLPEEGLKFMVYLQKENIIDESGMPKERFSAEFPKEGPSILRIQQVVRGDSAAYFCASSPAPGWDTIYFGEGSWLTVV.

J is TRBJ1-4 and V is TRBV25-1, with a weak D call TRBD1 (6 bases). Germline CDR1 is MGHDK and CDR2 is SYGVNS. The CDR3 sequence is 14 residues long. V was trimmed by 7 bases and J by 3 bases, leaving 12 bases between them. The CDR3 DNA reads TGTGCCAGCACAACAGGGCGGGCTAATGAAAAACTGTTTTTT. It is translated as CASTTGRANEKLFF.

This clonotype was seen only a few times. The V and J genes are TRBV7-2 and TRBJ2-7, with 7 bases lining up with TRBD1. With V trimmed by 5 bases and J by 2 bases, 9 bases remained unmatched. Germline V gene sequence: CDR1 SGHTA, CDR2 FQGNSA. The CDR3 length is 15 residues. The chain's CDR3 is CASSLRDSLPYEQYF. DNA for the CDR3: TGTGCCAGCAGCCTCCGGGACAGTCTGCCCTACGAGCAGTACTTC.

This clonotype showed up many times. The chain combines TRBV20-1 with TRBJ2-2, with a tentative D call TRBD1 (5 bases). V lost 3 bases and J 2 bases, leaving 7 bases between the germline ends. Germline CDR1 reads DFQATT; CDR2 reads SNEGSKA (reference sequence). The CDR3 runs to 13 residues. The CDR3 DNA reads TGCAGTGCTAGGCAGGGTAACACCGGGGAGCTGTTTTTT. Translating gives CSARQGNTGELFF.

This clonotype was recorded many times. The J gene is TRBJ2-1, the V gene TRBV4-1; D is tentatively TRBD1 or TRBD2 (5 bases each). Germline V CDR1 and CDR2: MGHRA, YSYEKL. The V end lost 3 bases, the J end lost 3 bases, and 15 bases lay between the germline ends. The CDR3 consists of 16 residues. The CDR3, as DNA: TGCGCCAGCAGCCACGTAGGGGAGATTGACTACAATGAGCAGTTCTTC. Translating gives CASSHVGEIDYNEQFF.